This T cell receptor beta chain came from a study of response to subunit inactivated influenza vaccine. Study-level results: The study's authors posited that every seasonal influenza vaccination enlists few new T cells.

For this clonotype: No antigen is known for it.

TCRdb re-derived calls from the RT-PCR reads in MiXCR, one entry per CDR3 protein. In the table there are 550,000 to 650,000 distinct CDR3 sequences, approximately 12% of which are singletons. With V trimmed by 7 bases and J by 7 bases, 9 bases remained unmatched. The CDR3 extends over 15 amino acids. Sequenced here: PBMCs from blood, sampled on the day of vaccination. The rearrangement links TRBV12-3 or TRBV12-4 to TRBJ2-1; TRBD2 aligns across 11 bases. This TCR derives from a man aged 45-65 years who received an inactivated influenza vaccine. The CDR3 here is CASTILAGDHNEQFF. CDR3 nucleotide sequence: TGTGCCAGCACTATACTAGCGGGAGACCATAATGAGCAGTTCTTC.